The 29 T cell receptor beta chains below were found in one sample sequenced in a study of T cells after yellow fever vaccination. MiXCR, run by TCRdb on the 5' RACE reads, gives a single entry per CDR3 protein. This sample has some 160,000 distinct CDR3 sequences, with roughly a tenth found just once. The source was CD8+ T cells sorted from PBMCs, collected 45 days after the yellow fever booster vaccination. These receptors all come from a man between 18 and 29 years old who received the YFV17D yellow fever vaccine.

This clonotype showed up just a few times. V is TRBV7-8 and J is TRBJ2-5; 11 bases line up with TRBD2. Trimming at V came to 6 bases and at J to 1 base, leaving 7 bases not matched to a gene. Germline CDR1 SGHVS, CDR2 FQNEAQ. There are 16 residues in the CDR3. CDR3 protein: CASRILAGAPQETQYF. As DNA, the CDR3 is TGTGCCAGCAGGATACTAGCGGGGGCACCCCAAGAGACCCAGTACTTC. Drawing the rest from reference TRBV7-8 and TRBJ2-5, the complete variable domain is GAGVSQSPRYKVAKRGQDVALRCDPISGHVSLFWYQQALGQGPEFLTYFQNEAQLDKSGLPSDRFFAERPEGSVSTLKIQRTQQEDSAVYLCASRILAGAPQETQYFGPGTRLLVL.

The table lists this clonotype with a count of one. V gene TRBV7-2 combines with J gene TRBJ2-6; possibly TRBD1 for D (6 bases). V shed 0 bases and J shed 10 bases, with 16 bases lying between them. Per germline, CDR1 SGHTA and CDR2 FQGNSA. The CDR3 has 16 amino acids. The CDR3 region has the DNA TGTGCCAGCAGCTTAGCGATTCAGGGGCCCCAAAACGTCCTGACTTTC. This codes for CASSLAIQGPQNVLTF.

This clonotype was recorded a few times. The rearrangement joins TRBV7-9 to TRBJ1-1; no definite D call. CDR1 is SEHNR, CDR2 FQNEAQ, per germline (reference sequence). Trimming removed 4 bases from V and 3 bases from J, with 18 bases in between. The length of the CDR3 is 16 residues. CDR3 sequence: CASSSHLTGPYTEAFF. The CDR3 nucleotides are TGTGCCAGCAGCTCACATTTGACCGGGCCTTACACTGAAGCTTTCTTT.

This clonotype has a handful of counts. The rearrangement joins TRBV4-2 to TRBJ1-5; D not certain. The CDR3 is 13 residues long. The V end lost 6 bases, the J end lost 6 bases, and 12 bases lay between the germline ends. Looked up from germline, CDR1 is LGHNA and CDR2 is YNFKEQ. This chain's CDR3 is CASSYNVAQPQHF. The CDR3 DNA is TGTGCCAGCAGTTACAACGTGGCTCAGCCCCAGCATTTT.

The rearrangement uses TRBV5-5 and TRBJ2-3; 9 bases fit TRBD1. The V segment lost 3 bases and the J segment 7 bases; nucleotides outside the gene matches: 6. Germline lookup yields CDR1 SGHKS and CDR2 YYEKEE (reference sequence). The CDR3 length is 14 residues. The CDR3 DNA is TGTGCCAGCAGCTCGGGACAGGGCGAGAATACGCAGTATTTT. Residues: CASSSGQGENTQYF.

This clonotype appeared many times. The rearrangement joins TRBV7-9 to TRBJ1-5; a possible D gene is TRBD1 (5 bases). Trimming took off 5 bases at V and 0 bases at J, with 11 bases between the two ends. CDR3 length equals 15 residues. Germline assignment: CDR1 SEHNR and CDR2 FQNEAQ (reference sequence). CDR3 amino acids: CASSAGQASNQPQHF. As DNA, the CDR3 is TGTGCCAGCAGCGCCGGACAAGCTAGCAATCAGCCCCAGCATTTT.

This clonotype showed up just a few times. The chain uses TRBV7-2 and TRBJ2-5; 12 positions match TRBD1. The CDR3 has 16 amino acids. J was trimmed by 5 bases and V by 5 bases; bases with no gene match: 9. Germline values: CDR1 SGHTA, CDR2 FQGNSA. CDR3 nucleotide sequence: TGTGCCAGCAGCCCAGGGGACAGGGGGCGTTGGGAGACCCAGTACTTC. This encodes CASSPGDRGRWETQYF.

This clonotype was detected a few times. This chain joins TRBV7-2 and TRBJ2-5; D could derive from TRBD1 or TRBD2 (6 bases each). The CDR3 contains 14 residues. V was pared by 1 base and J by 5 bases, with 11 bases between. The germline V gene encodes CDR1 SGHTA and CDR2 FQGNSA. Written as DNA, the CDR3 is TGTGCCAGCAGCTTAGGGAGGGGGGAGGAGACCCAGTACTTC. It codes for CASSLGRGEETQYF.

J is TRBJ2-7 and V is TRBV4-1; a weak D match, TRBD2 (5 bases). Germline loops: CDR1 MGHRA, CDR2 YSYEKL. The CDR3 spans 14 residues. V was shortened by 0 bases and J by 6 bases, with 12 bases between the two germline ends. The CDR3 DNA reads TGCGCCAGCAGCCAAGAAACTAGTTTGGGCGAGCAGTACTTC. This translates into CASSQETSLGEQYF.

This chain links TRBV27 with TRBJ1-1; a weak D match, TRBD1 (6 bases). V lost 8 bases and J 2 bases, leaving 15 bases between the germline ends. CDR1 and CDR2 (germline): MNHEY, SMNVEV (reference sequence). The CDR3 sequence is 14 residues long. The CDR3 sequence: CASGRFRGNTEAFF. The CDR3 DNA reads as TGTGCCAGCGGGCGCTTCAGGGGCAACACTGAAGCTTTCTTT.

This clonotype was picked up a small number of times. The chain has TRBV10-3 and TRBJ2-1; D might be TRBD2 (6 bases). From germline, CDR1 is ENHRY and CDR2 SYGVKD. The CDR3 covers 14 residues. V lost 6 bases and J lost 2, with 11 bases in between. The CDR3 sequence: CAIRSGVPYNEQFF. CDR3 coding DNA: TGTGCCATCAGATCGGGGGTGCCCTACAATGAGCAGTTCTTC.

This clonotype was seen at least ten times. CDR3 residues: CASSFLPPRVFRGVGDTQYF. The DNA of the CDR3 is TGCGCCAGCAGCTTCTTACCCCCCCGTGTCTTCAGGGGGGTTGGAGATACGCAGTATTTT. This rearrangement joins TRBV5-1 to TRBJ2-3, with a possible D match to TRBD1 (7 bases). V lost 2 bases and J 5 bases, leaving 30 bases between the germline ends. The CDR3 totals 20 residues. The germline CDR1 and CDR2 sequences are SGHRS and YFSETQ.

This clonotype was seen a few times. The rearrangement joins TRBV12-3 or TRBV12-4 to TRBJ2-3; D unclear. Trimming removed 5 bases at V and 3 bases at J, with 21 bases between. CDR3 size: 17 residues. CDR3 in DNA: TGTGCCAGCAGTACTTTAGAAAGGACCCAAGGGACAGATACGCAGTATTTT. Residues: CASSTLERTQGTDTQYF.

In its sample, this clonotype was seen many times. The chain combines TRBV27 with TRBJ1-1, with D possibly matching TRBD1 (5 bases). The CDR3 runs 13 residues. Trimming removed 5 bases at V and 10 bases at J, with 17 bases between. Germline V gene lookup returns CDR1 MNHEY and CDR2 SMNVEV (reference sequence). CDR3 sequence: CASSPTLGGGAFF. The CDR3 nucleotides read TGTGCCAGCAGTCCGACCTTGGGGGGGGGAGCTTTCTTT.

Only a few counts were recorded for this clonotype. The chain carries TRBV12-3 or TRBV12-4 and TRBJ1-5, with a weak D call TRBD1 (5 bases). The CDR3 extends over 14 amino acids. V lost 7 bases and J lost 5, with 15 bases in between. The CDR3 reads CASNTNRYHQPQHF. The CDR3 DNA reads as TGTGCCAGCAATACTAACAGGTATCATCAGCCCCAGCATTTT.

This clonotype turned up a few times. The genes are TRBV6-6 and TRBJ1-2; D is perhaps TRBD1 (5 bases). The germline V and J ends were trimmed by 6 bases and 8 bases, with 13 bases remaining between them. Germline V gene data show CDR1 as MNHNY and CDR2 as SVGAGI (reference sequence). This CDR3 is built from 12 residues. This CDR3 reads CASRVGLDGYTF. CDR3 coding DNA: TGTGCCAGCAGGGTGGGGCTGGACGGCTACACCTTC.

The chain joins TRBV29-1 to TRBJ1-2; D gene unclear. V shed 2 bases and J shed 8 bases, with 6 bases lying between them. The V gene's germline CDR1 is SQVTM and CDR2 ANQGSEA. This CDR3 spans 10 amino acids. The CDR3 here is CSVERWGYTF. Here the CDR3 DNA reads TGCAGCGTTGAACGATGGGGCTACACCTTC.

This clonotype was counted at least ten times. The chain combines TRBV6-2 or TRBV6-3 with TRBJ2-5; D gene uncertain. The V gene lost 3 bases and the J gene lost 1 base, with 6 bases spanning the gap. CDR1 MNHEY and CDR2 SVGEGT come from the germline V gene. The CDR3 sequence is 13 residues long. CDR3 DNA: TGTGCCAGCAGTTATGAGAGCCAAGAGACCCAGTACTTC. Translating it yields CASSYESQETQYF.

The chain links TRBV7-6 to TRBJ1-1, with D uncertain. CDR1 is SGHVS, CDR2 FNYEAQ, per germline. This CDR3 is built from 14 residues. Between the trimmed V and J ends, which lost 3 bases and 6 bases, there was a span of 14 bases. CDR3 bases: TGTGCCAGCAGCTTCGCTGGTGGCAGTCCTGAAGCTTTCTTT. Translating it yields CASSFAGGSPEAFF. The whole variable domain, remainder taken from reference TRBV7-6 and TRBJ1-1, is GAGVSQSPRYKVTKRGQDVALRCDPISGHVSLYWYRQALGQGPEFLTYFNYEAQQDKSGLPNDRFSAERPEGSISTLTIQRTEQRDSAMYRCASSFAGGSPEAFFGQGTRLTVV.

This clonotype showed up just a few times. The rearrangement joins TRBV5-1 to TRBJ2-7; D unresolved. The CDR3 loop spans 14 amino acids. The V and J ends lost 1 base and 5 bases respectively, with 13 bases between them. Germline assignment: CDR1 SGHRS and CDR2 YFSETQ. The chain's CDR3 is CASSLKGRMDEQYF. CDR3 nucleotides: TGCGCCAGCAGCTTGAAGGGCAGGATGGACGAGCAGTACTTC.

The rearrangement uses TRBV7-9 and TRBJ1-2, with 7 positions matching TRBD1. Germline values: CDR1 SEHNR, CDR2 FQNEAQ (reference sequence). J gave up 5 bases and V 5 bases, and 11 bases lay outside the gene matches. The CDR3 consists of 15 residues. CDR3 loop: CASSIGQATRYGYTF. CDR3 bases: TGTGCCAGCAGCATTGGACAGGCCACGCGGTATGGCTACACCTTC.

The rearrangement links TRBV4-2 to TRBJ2-1; 15 positions match TRBD2. Germline CDR1 and CDR2: LGHNA and YNFKEQ. V shed 0 bases and J 8 bases; nucleotides not matched to a gene: 23. The CDR3 totals 23 residues. The CDR3 sequence: CASSQDPTGLAGGPSSGSDEQFF. The CDR3 bases are TGTGCCAGCAGCCAAGATCCCACCGGACTAGCGGGGGGGCCATCTTCAGGTAGCGATGAGCAGTTCTTC.

The rearrangement links TRBV7-8 to TRBJ2-7; no reliable D call. The CDR3 contains 13 residues. Germline V lookup: CDR1 SGHVS, CDR2 FQNEAQ. Deletions cut 5 bases from V and 4 bases from J, with 12 bases between. Here the CDR3 DNA reads TGTGCCAGCAGCCCACCGGGCCAGTACGAGCAGTACGTC. Protein: CASSPPGQYEQYV.

The sample holds a few counts of this clonotype. The rearrangement uses TRBV12-3 or TRBV12-4 and TRBJ2-7, with 8 bases aligning to TRBD2. The CDR3 is made up of 16 amino acids. J lost 7 bases, V lost 2 bases, and 13 bases had no gene match. The DNA for the CDR3 is TGTGCCAGCAGTTTACCCCCCAGCGGGGGTAATTCGGAGCAGTACTTC. This encodes CASSLPPSGGNSEQYF.

The gene calls are TRBV12-3 or TRBV12-4 and TRBJ2-1; tentative D call: TRBD2 (7 bases). The length of the CDR3 is 13 residues. Between the trimmed V and J ends, which lost 7 bases and 7 bases, there was a span of 14 bases. CDR3 coding DNA: TGTGCCAGCAACCTAGGGGGGGGGAATGAGCAGTTCTTC. It yields the protein CASNLGGGNEQFF.

This clonotype was seen more than once but under ten times. The CDR3 bases are TGTGCCACCAGCAACGACAGGCTCGTCTCACCCCTCCACTTT. It is translated as CATSNDRLVSPLHF. The chain combines TRBV15 with TRBJ1-6; the D gene is possibly TRBD1 (6 bases). CDR3 length: 14 residues. V lost 4 bases to trimming and J lost 10 bases, with 14 bases between them. Germline V gives CDR1 LNHNV, CDR2 YYDKDF (reference sequence).

This clonotype has a handful of counts. This sequence joins TRBV5-5 and TRBJ2-6; unclear D gene. Germline V CDR1 and CDR2: SGHKS, YYEKEE (reference sequence). Between the trimmed V and J ends, which lost 4 bases and 0 bases, there was a span of 11 bases. This CDR3 is built from 16 residues. This CDR3 is CASSDRPPSGANVLTF. The CDR3 nucleotides read TGTGCCAGCAGCGATAGACCGCCCTCTGGGGCCAACGTCCTGACTTTC.

The chain combines TRBV27 with TRBJ1-5, with 8 bases fitting TRBD1. The ends lost 6 bases at V and 0 bases at J; junction bases unmatched: 4. The CDR3 is 15 residues long. The V gene's germline CDR1 is MNHEY and CDR2 SMNVEV (reference sequence). The CDR3 DNA is TGTGCCAGCAGGACAGGGGCGAATAGCAATCAGCCCCAGCATTTT. Protein: CASRTGANSNQPQHF.

This clonotype has only a few counts. The CDR3 sequence is CASSIVDPTGELFF. The CDR3 DNA follows: TGTGCCAGTAGTATAGTTGACCCTACCGGGGAGCTGTTTTTT. V is TRBV19 and J is TRBJ2-2; D is ambiguous. The CDR3 runs to 14 residues. CDR1 and CDR2 from the germline V gene are LNHDA and SQIVND (reference sequence). V lost 1 base, J lost 5 bases, and 8 bases lay in between.